The entry that follows covers one T cell receptor (beta chain) sequence. Its binding antigen is unknown. Nothing much larger sits one base from this clone, and base qualities are not available. This entry is derived from a study of T cell changes during pregnancy in multiple sclerosis (dated by TCRdb to about 2019). Background on the whole study: The study looked at changes in the T cell repertoire across pregnancy in women with multiple sclerosis.

The library came from the immunoSEQ multiplex PCR assay. TCRdb retrieved this table from immuneACCESS and kept in-frame rearrangements only. Not all clones are present; in checked studies, unresolved V genes account for under half, and no reason is known for the remainder. The sample table shows 60,000 to 85,000 clones, and approximately 90% are seen once. About 1.5% of the sample belongs to the ten largest clones. V is cut back by 2 bases and J by 7 bases, with 7 bases in the junction unmatched. The cysteine opens and the phenylalanine closes a CDR3 of 14 amino acids. Of the read, only the CDR3 DNA is kept; its 42 bases are in frame from base 1. As encoded in the germline V gene, CDR1 is ENHRY while CDR2 is SYGVKD.

The receptor comes from a female donor in good health, enrolled as a control in a pregnancy study. The V gene is TRBV10-3 and the J gene is TRBJ1-2; TRBD1 lines up with 7 middle nucleotides. Sequenced here: peripheral blood, sampled in the second trimester of pregnancy. The DNA sequence follows: TGTGCCATCAGTGAGACGGGACAGTTCGGTGGCTACACCTTC. It encodes CAISETGQFGGYTF.